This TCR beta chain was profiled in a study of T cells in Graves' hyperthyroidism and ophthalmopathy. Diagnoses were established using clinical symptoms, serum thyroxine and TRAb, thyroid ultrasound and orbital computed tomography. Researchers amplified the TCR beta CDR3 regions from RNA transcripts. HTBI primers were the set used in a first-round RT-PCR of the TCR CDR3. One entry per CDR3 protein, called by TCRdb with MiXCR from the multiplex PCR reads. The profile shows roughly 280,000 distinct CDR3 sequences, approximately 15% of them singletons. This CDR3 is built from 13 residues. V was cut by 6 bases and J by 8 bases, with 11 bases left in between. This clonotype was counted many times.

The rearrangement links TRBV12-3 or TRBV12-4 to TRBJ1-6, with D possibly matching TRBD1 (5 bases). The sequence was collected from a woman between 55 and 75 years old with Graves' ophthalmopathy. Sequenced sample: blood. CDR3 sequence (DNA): TGTGCCAGCAGCGTTCAACAGGATTCACCCCTCCACTTT. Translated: CASSVQQDSPLHF.